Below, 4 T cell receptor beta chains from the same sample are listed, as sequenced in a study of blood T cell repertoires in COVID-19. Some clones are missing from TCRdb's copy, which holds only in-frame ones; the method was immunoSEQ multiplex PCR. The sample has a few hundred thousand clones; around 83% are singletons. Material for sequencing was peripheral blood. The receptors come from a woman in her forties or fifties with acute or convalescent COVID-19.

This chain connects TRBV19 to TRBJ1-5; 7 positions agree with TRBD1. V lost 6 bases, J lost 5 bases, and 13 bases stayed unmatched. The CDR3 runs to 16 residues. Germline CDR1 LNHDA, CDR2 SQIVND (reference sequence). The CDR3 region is CASSGSPGQRDQPQHF. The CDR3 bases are TGTGCCAGTAGCGGATCTCCGGGACAGCGCGATCAGCCCCAGCATTTT.

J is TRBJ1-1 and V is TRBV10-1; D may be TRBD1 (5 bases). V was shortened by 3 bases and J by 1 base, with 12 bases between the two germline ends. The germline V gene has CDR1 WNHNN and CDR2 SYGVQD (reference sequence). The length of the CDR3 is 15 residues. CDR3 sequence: CASSDRTLPNTEAFF. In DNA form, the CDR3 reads TGCGCCAGCAGTGACAGGACACTACCGAACACTGAAGCTTTCTTT.

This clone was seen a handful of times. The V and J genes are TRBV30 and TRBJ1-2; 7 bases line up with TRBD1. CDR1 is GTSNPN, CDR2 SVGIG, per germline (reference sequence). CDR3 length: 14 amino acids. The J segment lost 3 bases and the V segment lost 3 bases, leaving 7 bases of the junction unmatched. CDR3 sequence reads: CAWRVQGSDYGYTF. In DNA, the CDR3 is TGTGCCTGGAGGGTACAGGGGTCGGACTATGGCTACACCTTC.

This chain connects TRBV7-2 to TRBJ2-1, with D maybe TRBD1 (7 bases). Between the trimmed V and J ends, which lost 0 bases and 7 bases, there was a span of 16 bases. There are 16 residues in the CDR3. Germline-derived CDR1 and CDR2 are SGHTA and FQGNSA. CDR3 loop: CASSLAGGPGGNEQFF. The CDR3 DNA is TGTGCCAGCAGCTTAGCCGGCGGGCCAGGGGGGAATGAGCAGTTCTTC.